This TCR beta chain is drawn from a study of CD8 T cells in ankylosing spondylitis. Study outcomes and limitations: Eight highly homologous variants made up a TCR beta motif, and this motif appeared characteristic of ankylosing spondylitis blood.

V was cut by 3 bases and J by 5 bases, with 13 bases left in between. The CDR3 sequence is 14 residues long. Germline V CDR1 and CDR2: ENHRY, SYGVKD. One entry per CDR3 protein results from TCRdb running MiXCR on the 5' RACE reads. The sample holds fewer than 550,000 distinct CDR3 sequences, roughly 5% seen once. This clonotype was counted at least ten times. Its antigen is currently unknown. The origin of this receptor is a male donor with ankylosing spondylitis. The V call is TRBV10-3, the J call TRBJ1-1; the D gene is possibly TRBD1 (5 bases). The source material was blood, either unsorted or a sorted T cell fraction (not recorded which). The CDR3 bases are TGTGCCATCAGTGAAGTCGGAGGGGTGACTGAAGCTTTCTTT. Encoded protein: CAISEVGGVTEAFF.